The clone carrying this T cell receptor beta chain was recorded only once. Its antigen is unidentified. There are 14 residues in the CDR3. V shed 4 bases and J shed 10 bases, with 19 bases lying between them. CDR1 is SGHTA and CDR2 is FQGNSA in the germline V gene. TCRdb's table, derived via immunoSEQ multiplex PCR, lists solely in-frame clones and lacks some. The sample yields 15,000 to 20,000 clones, about 57% seen once. This specimen belongs to a study of Tregs in tolerant kidney transplant recipients. About the research overall: A roughly three-day belatacept mixed lymphocyte reaction, sometimes plus 5-day graft donor restimulation, preceded CD4+CD25+CD127- sorting. Sorting used antibodies to exclude donor cells.

Study-wide results and limits: Validation in larger populations is needed because few patients were studied. The most relevant donor-specific Treg TCRbeta repertoire apparently came from expansion with activated donor B cells.

The specimen sequenced was Tregs from blood cultured with allogeneic cells. The sequence was obtained from a human donor in good health. The J gene is TRBJ1-1, the V gene TRBV7-2; the D gene is possibly TRBD1 (6 bases). The CDR3 DNA sequence: TGTGCCAGCAGCTCAGCACAGGGTATAAGCGGAGCTTTCTTT. As protein: CASSSAQGISGAFF.